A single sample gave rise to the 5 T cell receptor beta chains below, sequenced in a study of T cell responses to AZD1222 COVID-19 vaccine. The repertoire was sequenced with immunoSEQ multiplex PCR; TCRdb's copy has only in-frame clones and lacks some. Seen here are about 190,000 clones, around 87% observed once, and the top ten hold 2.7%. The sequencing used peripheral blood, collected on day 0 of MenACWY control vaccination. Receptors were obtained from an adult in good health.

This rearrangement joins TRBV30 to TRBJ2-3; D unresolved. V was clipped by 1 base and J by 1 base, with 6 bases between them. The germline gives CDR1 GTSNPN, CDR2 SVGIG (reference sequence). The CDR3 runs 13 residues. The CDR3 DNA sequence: TGTGCCTGGAGTGCCCGACGCACAGATACGCAGTATTTT. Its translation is CAWSARRTDTQYF.

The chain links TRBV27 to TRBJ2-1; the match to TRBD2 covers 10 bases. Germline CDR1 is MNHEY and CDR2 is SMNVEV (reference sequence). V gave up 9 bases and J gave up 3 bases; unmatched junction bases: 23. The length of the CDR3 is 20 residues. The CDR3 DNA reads TGTGCCAGTATCCCCTACGGCAGCGGGGGGGACTCCTCCCTCTACAATGAGCAGTTCTTC. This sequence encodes CASIPYGSGGDSSLYNEQFF.

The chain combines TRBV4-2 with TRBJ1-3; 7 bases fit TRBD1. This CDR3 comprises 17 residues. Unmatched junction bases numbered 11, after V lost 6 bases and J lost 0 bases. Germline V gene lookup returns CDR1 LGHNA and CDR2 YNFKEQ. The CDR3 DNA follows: TGTGCCAGCAGTGAAACGAACAGGGGAGCCTCTGGAAACACCATATATTTT. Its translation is CASSETNRGASGNTIYF.

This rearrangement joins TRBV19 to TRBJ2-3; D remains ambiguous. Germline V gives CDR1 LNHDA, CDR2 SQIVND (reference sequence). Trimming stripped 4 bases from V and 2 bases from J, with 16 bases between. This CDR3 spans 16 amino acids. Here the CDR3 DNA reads TGTGCCAGTAGTACGACACAGTTTACGATCACAGATACGCAGTATTTT. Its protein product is CASSTTQFTITDTQYF.

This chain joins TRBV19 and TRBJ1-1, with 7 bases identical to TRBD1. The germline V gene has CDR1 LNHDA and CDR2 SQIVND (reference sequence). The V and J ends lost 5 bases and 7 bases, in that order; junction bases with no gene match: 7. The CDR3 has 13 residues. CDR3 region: CASSPRDRVEAFF. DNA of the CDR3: TGTGCCAGTAGTCCTCGCGACAGGGTTGAAGCTTTCTTT. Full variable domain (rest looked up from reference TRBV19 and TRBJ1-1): DGGITQSPKYLFRKEGQNVTLSCEQNLNHDAMYWYRQDPGQGLRLIYYSQIVNDFQKGDIAEGYSVSREKKESFPLTVTSAQKNPTAFYLCASSPRDRVEAFFGQGTRLTVV.